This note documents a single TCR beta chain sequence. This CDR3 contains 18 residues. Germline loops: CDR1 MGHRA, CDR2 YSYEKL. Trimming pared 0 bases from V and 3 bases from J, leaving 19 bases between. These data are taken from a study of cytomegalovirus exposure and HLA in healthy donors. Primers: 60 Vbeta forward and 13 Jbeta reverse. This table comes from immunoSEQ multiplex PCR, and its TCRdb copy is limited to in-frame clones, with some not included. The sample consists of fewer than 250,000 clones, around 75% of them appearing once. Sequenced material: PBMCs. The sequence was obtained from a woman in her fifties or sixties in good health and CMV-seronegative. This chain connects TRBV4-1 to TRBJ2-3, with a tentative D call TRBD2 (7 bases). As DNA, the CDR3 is TGCGCCAGCAGCCAAGACCCCCCGTTGGCGGGGGCAACAGATACGCAGTATTTT. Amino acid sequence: CASSQDPPLAGATDTQYF.